Listed here are 6 T cell receptor beta chains from one sample, sequenced in a study of OX40 agonist ivuxolimab in advanced cancers. TCRdb's copy holds only in-frame clones and misses some; the assay was immunoSEQ multiplex PCR. The sample yields about 58,000 clones, 75% to 85% seen once. The material sequenced was CD4+ or CD8+ T cells sorted from blood, taken in a trial of the OX40 agonist ivuxolimab. These receptors all stem from an adult with an advanced solid tumor such as melanoma, head and neck, liver or kidney cancer.

V is TRBV10-1 and J is TRBJ2-2, with a tentative D call TRBD1 (5 bases). CDR1 is WNHNN and CDR2 is SYGVQD in the germline V gene (reference sequence). The V end was cut by 8 bases, the J end by 0 bases, with 10 bases between. There are 14 residues in the CDR3. Here the CDR3 DNA reads TGCGCCAGCCGAATGGGGCCGAACACCGGGGAGCTGTTTTTT. It yields the protein CASRMGPNTGELFF.

The V gene is TRBV5-1, the J gene TRBJ1-2; 8 nucleotides align to TRBD1. Per germline, CDR1 SGHRS and CDR2 YFSETQ. The CDR3 is 15 residues long. Unmatched junction bases numbered 9, after V lost 0 bases and J lost 8 bases. This CDR3 reads CASSLEGQGVNGYTF. CDR3 coding DNA: TGCGCCAGCAGCTTGGAAGGACAGGGAGTGAACGGCTACACCTTC.

The rearrangement links TRBV10-3 to TRBJ1-1; D unclear. V lost 0 bases and J lost 2, with 7 bases in between. The CDR3 spans 14 residues. The germline CDR1 and CDR2 sequences are ENHRY and SYGVKD. CDR3 DNA sequence: TGTGCCATCAGTGAGTCGGCCGGTAACACTGAAGCTTTCTTT. Protein: CAISESAGNTEAFF.

The chain employs TRBV7-3 and TRBJ2-2; D is ambiguous. This CDR3 has 13 amino acids. CDR1 is SGHTA, CDR2 FQGTGA, per germline. The V end was cut by 6 bases, the J end by 5 bases, with 10 bases between. The CDR3 is CASSPRKTGELFF. DNA of the CDR3: TGTGCCAGCAGTCCCCGGAAGACCGGGGAGCTGTTTTTT.

This clone appeared a single time. This chain links TRBV27 with TRBJ1-6, with 9 bases fitting TRBD1. J was trimmed by 6 bases and V by 3 bases; bases with no gene match: 9. Per germline, CDR1 MNHEY and CDR2 SMNVEV (reference sequence). The CDR3 spans 17 residues. The CDR3 DNA reads as TGTGCCAGCAGTTTCCTCCCGGGGACAGGGTCTAATTCACCCCTCCACTTT. Translating it yields CASSFLPGTGSNSPLHF.

V and J are TRBV5-4 and TRBJ2-7, with D tentatively TRBD2 (7 bases). Germline assignment: CDR1 SGHNT and CDR2 YYREEE (reference sequence). The CDR3 contains 14 residues. V was clipped by 2 bases and J by 9 bases, with 18 bases between them. Here the CDR3 DNA reads TGTGCCAGCAGCTTAGGGAGGCGGGGGCCAAGGCAGTACTTC. Protein: CASSLGRRGPRQYF. The complete variable domain, with remaining parts taken from reference TRBV5-4 and TRBJ2-7, reads ETGVTQSPTHLIKTRGQQVTLRCSSQSGHNTVSWYQQALGQGPQFIFQYYREEENGRGNFPPRFSGLQFPNYSSELNVNALELDDSALYLCASSLGRRGPRQYFGPGTRLTVT.